The 5 T cell receptor beta chains reported below all come from one sample, sequenced in a study of neoadjuvant anti-PD-1 for oral cavity cancer. Method: immunoSEQ multiplex PCR; TCRdb's copy keeps in-frame clones and lacks some. This sample has about 14,000 clones, with 70% to 80% found just once. Sequencing was performed on PBMCs, taken before nivolumab (anti-PD-1) treatment. These receptors were obtained from a person between 40 and 85 years old with oral cavity squamous cell carcinoma.

The V call is TRBV19, the J call TRBJ2-1; the D gene is possibly TRBD2 (6 bases). CDR1 LNHDA and CDR2 SQIVND come from the germline V gene (reference sequence). The V and J ends lost 5 bases and 0 bases respectively, with 14 bases between them. The CDR3 is 16 residues long. The CDR3 region has the DNA TGTGCCAGTAGTTTTCCACGGGGGAGCTCCTACAATGAGCAGTTCTTC. Protein product: CASSFPRGSSYNEQFF. The whole variable domain, remainder taken from reference TRBV19 and TRBJ2-1, is DGGITQSPKYLFRKEGQNVTLSCEQNLNHDAMYWYRQDPGQGLRLIYYSQIVNDFQKGDIAEGYSVSREKKESFPLTVTSAQKNPTAFYLCASSFPRGSSYNEQFFGPGTRLTVL.

V usage is TRBV19 and J usage is TRBJ2-7; 7 bases agree with TRBD1. Germline V CDR1 and CDR2: LNHDA, SQIVND (reference sequence). This CDR3 region has 13 residues. The ends lost 2 bases at V and 4 bases at J; junction bases unmatched: 2. For the CDR3, the DNA is TGTGCCAGTAGTATACCGGGACAGTACGAGCAGTACTTC. Protein: CASSIPGQYEQYF.

The chain is built from TRBV5-4 and TRBJ2-2; no definite D call. Germline V gives CDR1 SGHNT, CDR2 YYREEE (reference sequence). The CDR3 extends over 16 amino acids. V was cut by 1 base and J by 6 bases, with 16 bases left in between. CDR3 nucleotide sequence: TGTGCCAGCAGCTTGTCCCCGGCACCGCGCCCCGGGGAGCTGTTTTTT. This codes for CASSLSPAPRPGELFF.

The chain carries TRBV10-3 and TRBJ2-7; tentatively, D is TRBD1 (7 bases). This CDR3 comprises 15 residues. The V gene lost 0 bases and the J gene lost 1 base, with 10 bases spanning the gap. Germline CDR1 ENHRY, CDR2 SYGVKD. The CDR3 sequence is CAISESGGQSYEQYF. CDR3 DNA: TGTGCCATCAGTGAGTCGGGGGGACAGTCCTACGAGCAGTACTTC.

J is TRBJ1-1 and V is TRBV19; 9 bases fit TRBD1. This CDR3 comprises 13 residues. CDR1 LNHDA and CDR2 SQIVND come from the germline V gene (reference sequence). With 3 bases clipped from V and 4 bases from J, the junction kept 0 bases outside the gene matches. CDR3 coding DNA: TGTGCCAGTAGTATGGGACAGGGCACTGAAGCTTTCTTT. This codes for CASSMGQGTEAFF.